The T cell receptor (beta chain) under discussion was sequenced for a study of blood T cell repertoires in COVID-19. Per the study methods: Amplification with reference gene primers provided the estimates of nucleated cell counts. Produced via immunoSEQ multiplex PCR; TCRdb's table is partial and in-frame only. The V and J calls and clone size come from that table; D and trimming were worked out from the DNA. This sample has some 300,000 clones, with approximately 89% found just once. Germline CDR1 is MNHEY and CDR2 is SMNVEV (reference sequence). The V gene lost 5 bases and the J gene lost 4 bases, with 14 bases spanning the gap. The length of the CDR3 is 14 residues. Which cohort a participant joined came from the clinical history participants gave. Within 2 weeks before study entry, exposed participants met a COVID-19 case.

This sequence joins TRBV27 and TRBJ1-2; no clear D gene. Sequencing was done on a sample of PBMCs or T cells enriched from blood (not recorded which). The sequence was collected from a woman between 45 and 65 years old who had been exposed to COVID-19. The CDR3 here is CASSTLREGYGYTF. CDR3 coding DNA: TGTGCCAGCAGTACCCTGCGGGAGGGCTATGGCTACACCTTC.